This T cell receptor (beta chain) was found in a study of shared T cell receptors in the human thymus. CDR1 and CDR2 from the germline V gene are SGHNT and YENEEA. V was shortened by 5 bases and J by 3 bases, with 13 bases between the two germline ends. The CDR3 runs to 14 residues. Method: immunoSEQ multiplex PCR; TCRdb's copy keeps in-frame clones and lacks some. Seen here are 500,000 to 750,000 clones, around 87% observed once, and the top ten hold 0.0095% to 0.013%. The data were also submitted as part of a second study, on human thymus T cells.

Specimen: thymocytes. This chain joins TRBV11-3 and TRBJ1-1; D is possibly TRBD1 (5 bases). The receptor was derived from a boy under three years old with a congenital heart defect. CDR3 DNA sequence: TGTGCCAGCAGCCCCCGGGGGGGGGACACTGAAGCTTTCTTT. This translates into CASSPRGGDTEAFF.